What follows are 26 T cell receptor beta chains derived from one specimen sequenced in a study of cytomegalovirus exposure and HLA in healthy donors. PCR primers comprised 60 Vbeta and 13 Jbeta primers. Sequencing used immunoSEQ multiplex PCR; TCRdb keeps in-frame clones, though not all of them. The top ten hold approximately 1.2% of the sample, which has about 170,000 clones, roughly 83% seen once. Sequencing used PBMCs. These receptors were taken from a boy between 2 and 10 years old in good health and CMV-seronegative.

The chain recombines TRBV30 with TRBJ1-6, with D uncertain. Trimming pared 2 bases from V and 0 bases from J, leaving 14 bases between. CDR3 length: 17 residues. Germline V gene sequence: CDR1 GTSNPN, CDR2 SVGIG (reference sequence). CDR3 DNA sequence: TGTGCCTGGAGTTTCGGGGAGCCTAGCTCCTATAATTCACCCCTCCACTTT. It encodes CAWSFGEPSSYNSPLHF.

The genes are TRBV19 and TRBJ2-3; TRBD2 might be the D (6 bases). The CDR3 has 17 amino acids. The V end was cut by 2 bases, the J end by 4 bases, with 19 bases between. Germline V gene data show CDR1 as LNHDA and CDR2 as SQIVND (reference sequence). The CDR3 DNA reads TGTGCCAGTAGTATACATTACCCGGGTACGGGGGCAGATACGCAGTATTTT. It yields the protein CASSIHYPGTGADTQYF.

The rearrangement joins TRBV7-9 to TRBJ2-2; the match to TRBD2 covers 8 bases. This CDR3 region has 15 residues. J lost 6 bases, V lost 1 base, and 4 bases had no gene match. Germline V gene data show CDR1 as SEHNR and CDR2 as FQNEAQ (reference sequence). CDR3: CASSLVGGAAGELFF. In nucleotides, the CDR3 is TGTGCCAGCAGCTTAGTCGGGGGGGCCGCCGGGGAGCTGTTTTTT.

V gene TRBV5-1 combines with J gene TRBJ2-3; possibly TRBD1 for D (6 bases). Looked up from germline, CDR1 is SGHRS and CDR2 is YFSETQ. Trimming removed 0 bases from V and 2 bases from J, with 10 bases in between. The CDR3 loop spans 15 amino acids. This CDR3 reads CASSLVNRDTDTQYF. CDR3 sequence (DNA): TGCGCCAGCAGCTTGGTTAACAGGGACACAGATACGCAGTATTTT.

This chain joins TRBV5-1 and TRBJ2-5, with 7 bases lining up with TRBD2. In germline, CDR1 is SGHRS, CDR2 YFSETQ. After removal of 5 bases from V and 5 bases from J, the junction contained 12 bases not matched to a gene. The CDR3 has 15 amino acids. The CDR3, as DNA: TGCGCCAGCAGACCCGGCCGGGGGGTAGATGAGACCCAGTACTTC. This sequence encodes CASRPGRGVDETQYF.

In this sample, this clone turned up a few times. The chain carries TRBV7-6 and TRBJ2-3, with 11 bases fitting TRBD2. This CDR3 spans 18 amino acids. CDR1 and CDR2 from the germline V gene are SGHVS and FNYEAQ. V lost 5 bases and J lost 0; bases outside the gene matches: 10. CDR3 in amino acids: CASSHPSSGGDSTDTQYF. The CDR3 DNA reads TGTGCCAGCAGCCACCCCAGTAGCGGGGGGGATAGCACAGATACGCAGTATTTT.

The V gene is TRBV30, the J gene TRBJ2-2; maybe TRBD2 (7 bases). Between the trimmed V and J ends, which lost 4 bases and 4 bases, there was a span of 10 bases. Germline V gene sequence: CDR1 GTSNPN, CDR2 SVGIG (reference sequence). This CDR3 is built from 13 residues. The chain's CDR3 is CAWMRGGTGELFF. For the CDR3, the DNA is TGTGCCTGGATGAGGGGGGGCACCGGGGAGCTGTTTTTT.

V and J are TRBV20-1 and TRBJ2-5, with a tentative D call TRBD1 (6 bases). CDR1 DFQATT and CDR2 SNEGSKA come from the germline V gene (reference sequence). The CDR3 has 11 residues. V shed 2 bases and J shed 9 bases, with 10 bases lying between them. The CDR3 DNA reads TGCAGTGCTAGACCCCAGGGGCCCCAGTACTTC. This encodes CSARPQGPQYF.

The rearrangement joins TRBV7-2 to TRBJ2-1; TRBD2 matches 9 bases. CDR1 is SGHTA, CDR2 FQGNSA, per germline. The CDR3 extends over 14 amino acids. The V gene end was trimmed by 6 bases and the J gene end by 6 bases; junction bases not matched to a gene: 6. CDR3 amino acids: CASSGGGALNEQFF. DNA of the CDR3: TGTGCCAGCAGTGGCGGGGGGGCTCTCAATGAGCAGTTCTTC.

The rearrangement links TRBV6-1 to TRBJ2-3; TRBD2 matches at 9 bases. CDR3 length equals 15 residues. Trimming cost V 2 bases and J 8 bases; bases outside gene matches: 8. Germline loops: CDR1 MNHNS, CDR2 SASEGT. CDR3 bases: TGTGCCAGCAGTGAAAGGGCGGGAGGGCCGGTTACGCAGTATTTT. Protein sequence: CASSERAGGPVTQYF.

The chain recombines TRBV11-2 with TRBJ2-1; TRBD2 agrees at 8 bases. The CDR3 contains 18 residues. Germline CDR1 reads SGHAT; CDR2 reads FQNNGV. Unmatched junction bases numbered 9, after V lost 2 bases and J lost 0 bases. CDR3 loop: CASSLPLAGGLSYNEQFF. The DNA for the CDR3 is TGTGCCAGCAGCTTACCTTTGGCGGGAGGCCTCTCCTACAATGAGCAGTTCTTC.

The chain carries TRBV19 and TRBJ1-1, with 9 bases matching TRBD1. V lost 6 bases to trimming and J lost 2 bases; unmatched junction nucleotides: 4. CDR1 and CDR2 from the germline V gene are LNHDA and SQIVND (reference sequence). This CDR3 contains 14 residues. The CDR3 protein is CASSYRGLNTEAFF. CDR3 coding DNA: TGTGCCAGTAGCTACAGGGGGCTTAACACTGAAGCTTTCTTT.

This chain links TRBV7-5 with TRBJ2-1; the table's D gene call, TRBD2, was not cross checked with the DNA. TRBV7-5 has pseudogene status. This CDR3 has 20 residues. The CDR3 bases are TGTGCCAGAAGTTTAGAGCGCCTAGCGGGGGGGCCCGGCTCCTACAATGAGCAGTTCTTC. Its protein is CARSLERLAGGPGSYNEQFF.

The gene calls are TRBV6-1 and TRBJ2-1; 11 positions agree with TRBD2. Germline values: CDR1 MNHNS, CDR2 SASEGT. CDR3 length equals 15 residues. V shed 3 bases, J shed 6 bases, and the junction held 4 bases outside the gene matches. CDR3 sequence (DNA): TGTGCCAGCAGTGAGGTAGCGGGGGGGGGCAATGAGCAGTTCTTC. Its translation: CASSEVAGGGNEQFF.

This clone was seen more than once but under ten times. This chain joins TRBV6-5 and TRBJ1-5, with 7 bases fitting TRBD1. The V and J ends lost 5 bases and 4 bases, in that order; junction bases with no gene match: 2. CDR1 MNHEY and CDR2 SVGAGI come from the germline V gene. This CDR3 comprises 13 residues. CDR3 coding DNA: TGTGCCAGCAGTCCGACAGGGAATCAGCCCCAGCATTTT. It specifies CASSPTGNQPQHF.

The sample holds one count of this clone. DNA for the CDR3: TGTGCCAGCAGCTTAGGGGGACAGGGGAATGAAAAACTGTTTTTT. Translation gives CASSLGGQGNEKLFF. The chain is built from TRBV7-8 and TRBJ1-4, with 10 bases aligning to TRBD1. After removal of 1 base from V and 5 bases from J, the junction contained 1 base not matched to a gene. Germline CDR1 and CDR2: SGHVS and FQNEAQ. The CDR3 sequence is 15 residues long.

The chain combines TRBV2 with TRBJ1-4; 10 bases fit TRBD1. V shed 7 bases and J 8 bases; nucleotides not matched to a gene: 7. Germline assignment: CDR1 SNHLY and CDR2 FYNNEI. This CDR3 spans 14 amino acids. Here the CDR3 reads CASNRDRGREKLFF. The CDR3 DNA sequence: TGTGCCAGCAATCGGGACAGGGGACGAGAAAAACTGTTTTTT.

With respect to this clone: Other DNA sequences in the same sample also yield this CDR3. The chain is built from TRBV7-9 and TRBJ1-1; 7 nucleotides line up with TRBD1. Per the germline V gene, CDR1 is SEHNR and CDR2 is FQNEAQ (reference sequence). J gave up 2 bases and V 5 bases, and 5 bases lay outside the gene matches. The CDR3 totals 14 residues. The CDR3 spells CASSLGQRNTEAFF. CDR3 coding DNA: TGTGCCAGCAGCCTGGGACAGAGAAACACTGAAGCTTTCTTT.

The J gene is TRBJ1-2, the V gene TRBV7-9, with TRBD1 identical over 7 bases. Per the germline V gene, CDR1 is SEHNR and CDR2 is FQNEAQ (reference sequence). V shed 6 bases and J 8 bases; nucleotides not matched to a gene: 3. The CDR3 extends over 11 amino acids. CDR3 residues: CASSTGAGYTF. DNA of the CDR3: TGTGCCAGCAGTACAGGGGCCGGCTACACCTTC.

This sequence joins TRBV30 and TRBJ1-1; no reliable D call. The germline gives CDR1 GTSNPN, CDR2 SVGIG (reference sequence). Trimming stripped 0 bases from V and 3 bases from J, with 8 bases between. There are 13 residues in the CDR3. CDR3: CAWSVRSDTEAFF. CDR3 bases: TGTGCCTGGAGTGTACGTTCGGACACTGAAGCTTTCTTT. The entire variable domain, with the rest obtained from reference TRBV30 and TRBJ1-1, is as follows: SQTIHQWPATLVQPVGSPLSLECTVEGTSNPNLYWYRQAAGRGLQLLFYSVGIGQISSEVPQNLSASRPQDRQFILSSKKLLLSDSGFYLCAWSVRSDTEAFFGQGTRLTVV.

The CDR3 reads CASSPSVGGGYTF. CDR3 nucleotides: TGTGCCAGCAGTCCTTCCGTCGGCGGGGGCTACACCTTC. The V and J genes are TRBV27 and TRBJ1-2; D gene uncertain. Looked up from germline, CDR1 is MNHEY and CDR2 is SMNVEV (reference sequence). The V and J ends lost 5 bases and 8 bases respectively, with 15 bases between them. This CDR3 has 13 amino acids.

The CDR3 DNA is TGTGCCAGCAGGGCGACAGGGGGGGTGATGAACACTGAAGCTTTCTTT. This encodes CASRATGGVMNTEAFF. The chain is built from TRBV27 and TRBJ1-1; 9 bases fit TRBD1. V was clipped by 6 bases and J by 0 bases; unmatched bases: 8. CDR3 length: 16 residues. Germline V lookup: CDR1 MNHEY, CDR2 SMNVEV (reference sequence).

This clone was detected a few times. CDR3 in amino acids: CAISAGDSPLHF. The CDR3 bases are TGTGCCATCAGTGCTGGAGATTCACCCCTCCACTTT. The chain uses TRBV10-3 and TRBJ1-6; no reliable D call. Germline V gives CDR1 ENHRY, CDR2 SYGVKD. The CDR3 is made up of 12 amino acids. Trimming took 4 bases from V and 8 from J, leaving 6 bases between them.

For this clone: The identical CDR3 is also encoded by other nucleotide sequences in the sample. The chain is built from TRBV6-5 and TRBJ1-2; 10 bases fit TRBD1. The germline V gene encodes CDR1 MNHEY and CDR2 SVGAGI. The CDR3 sequence is 13 residues long. The trim removed 5 bases at V and 5 bases at J, leaving 2 bases unmatched. Written as DNA, the CDR3 is TGTGCCAGCAGTCGGGACAGGGGTTATGGCTACACCTTC. It translates to CASSRDRGYGYTF.

This clone has only one observation. This rearrangement joins TRBV18 to TRBJ1-2; D unresolved. Looked up from germline, CDR1 is KGHSH and CDR2 is LQKENI. V was clipped by 6 bases and J by 7 bases, with 15 bases between them. The length of the CDR3 is 13 residues. The CDR3 spells CASSARREFGYTF. As DNA, the CDR3 is TGTGCCAGCTCGGCGCGGAGGGAGTTTGGCTACACCTTC.

This clone was seen a handful of times. The chain joins TRBV6-1 to TRBJ1-2; D not certain. CDR3 length equals 14 residues. The germline V gene has CDR1 MNHNS and CDR2 SASEGT. V was cut by 2 bases and J by 2 bases, with 9 bases left in between. This CDR3 is CASSESTNNYGYTF. The CDR3 DNA reads as TGTGCCAGCAGTGAATCTACTAACAACTATGGCTACACCTTC.